The 19 T cell receptor beta chains below all came from one sample that was sequenced in a study of blood T cell repertoires in COVID-19. TCRdb's table, derived via immunoSEQ multiplex PCR, lists solely in-frame clones and lacks some. This table has roughly 120,000 clones, roughly 87% appearing once. The sample taken for sequencing was peripheral blood. The receptors shown here come from an elderly man with acute or convalescent COVID-19.

This chain connects TRBV2 to TRBJ2-1; 8 nucleotides align to TRBD2. This CDR3 contains 15 residues. Unmatched junction bases numbered 10, after V lost 8 bases and J lost 4 bases. From germline, CDR1 is SNHLY and CDR2 FYNNEI. The CDR3 DNA follows: TGTGCCAGCGAGCGCGGGGGGATCAAATACAATGAGCAGTTCTTC. Amino acids: CASERGGIKYNEQFF.

V gene TRBV3-1 (or the pseudogene TRBV3-2) combines with J gene TRBJ2-1; 11 bases line up with TRBD2. The V gene's germline CDR1 is LGHDT and CDR2 YNNKEL (reference sequence). The CDR3 is made up of 18 amino acids. V dropped 0 bases and J dropped 5; count of bases not matched to a gene: 9. DNA of the CDR3: TGTGCCAGCAGCCAAGATCCTGTAGCGGGAGGGCCGAACAATGAGCAGTTCTTC. This gives the protein CASSQDPVAGGPNNEQFF.

The genes are TRBV5-1 and TRBJ1-6; D call uncertain. V was shortened by 0 bases and J by 4 bases, with 8 bases between the two germline ends. From germline, CDR1 is SGHRS and CDR2 YFSETQ. This CDR3 comprises 15 residues. CDR3 in DNA: TGCGCCAGCAGCTTGGTTACAGCATATAATTCACCCCTCCACTTT. This gives the protein CASSLVTAYNSPLHF.

The chain couples TRBV13 to TRBJ2-1, with 8 bases that match TRBD1. The CDR3 has 15 residues. Trimming at V came to 5 bases and at J to 6 bases, leaving 9 bases not matched to a gene. Germline V gene sequence: CDR1 PRHDT, CDR2 FYEKMQ (reference sequence). CDR3 nucleotide sequence: TGTGCCAGCAGCAGTAGACAGGGGCATGTCAATGAGCAGTTCTTC. It codes for CASSSRQGHVNEQFF.

The chain couples TRBV12-3 or TRBV12-4 to TRBJ1-5; TRBD1 might be the D (5 bases). The V end was cut by 3 bases, the J end by 10 bases, with 7 bases between. The CDR3 is 11 residues long. In DNA form, the CDR3 reads TGTGCCAGCAGTTTGCGGGACCCCCAGCATTTT. This gives the protein CASSLRDPQHF.

This sequence joins TRBV29-1 and TRBJ2-3, with D tentatively TRBD2 (5 bases). CDR3 size: 14 residues. The germline gives CDR1 SQVTM, CDR2 ANQGSEA. Trimming removed 4 bases from V and 5 bases from J, with 16 bases in between. The CDR3 spells CSVGLATFGDTQYF. CDR3 DNA sequence: TGCAGCGTTGGTTTAGCGACCTTCGGAGATACGCAGTATTTT.

V is TRBV6-1 and J is TRBJ2-3; 9 bases are a match to TRBD1. Germline-derived CDR1 and CDR2 are MNHNS and SASEGT. J gave up 2 bases and V 3 bases, and 6 bases lay outside the gene matches. This CDR3 contains 16 residues. The CDR3 sequence is CASSDRHRGPTDTQYF. The CDR3, as DNA: TGTGCCAGCAGTGATCGGCACAGGGGGCCCACAGATACGCAGTATTTT.

This rearrangement joins TRBV11-2 to TRBJ2-7; tentatively, D is TRBD1 (5 bases). Trimming removed 1 base from V and 7 bases from J, with 11 bases in between. The V gene's germline CDR1 is SGHAT and CDR2 FQNNGV. The CDR3 sequence is 13 residues long. The CDR3 sequence: CASSLGQFQEQYF. The CDR3 bases are TGTGCCAGCAGCTTAGGACAGTTCCAGGAGCAGTACTTC.

The chain uses TRBV7-8 and TRBJ2-7; D is perhaps TRBD2 (5 bases). CDR1 is SGHVS and CDR2 is FQNEAQ in the germline V gene. The CDR3 spans 14 residues. Deletions cut 2 bases from V and 5 bases from J, with 13 bases between. In DNA, the CDR3 is TGTGCCAGCAGCTTAAGGACTGTCCCCCACGAGCAGTACTTC. It is translated as CASSLRTVPHEQYF.

The chain joins TRBV5-6 to TRBJ1-4; 9 bases agree with TRBD1. V was clipped by 4 bases and J by 5 bases; unmatched bases: 6. This CDR3 contains 15 residues. Germline values: CDR1 SGHDT, CDR2 YYEEEE. In nucleotides, the CDR3 is TGTGCCAGCAGCCTAGGACAGGGGTGGAATGAAAAACTGTTTTTT. This sequence encodes CASSLGQGWNEKLFF.

About this clone: Other DNA sequences in this specimen translate into the identical CDR3. This chain joins TRBV5-4 and TRBJ2-7; TRBD2 matches 10 bases. V gave up 5 bases and J gave up 3 bases; unmatched junction bases: 5. The germline gives CDR1 SGHNT, CDR2 YYREEE (reference sequence). The CDR3 extends over 14 amino acids. The CDR3 loop is CASSHVAGGYEQYF. CDR3 bases: TGTGCCAGCAGTCATGTAGCGGGGGGCTACGAGCAGTACTTC.

The chain joins TRBV19 to TRBJ2-3; 8 nucleotides line up with TRBD2. Germline loops: CDR1 LNHDA, CDR2 SQIVND (reference sequence). V trimming: 7 bases; J trimming: 1 base; junction bases outside the gene matches: 13. The CDR3 extends over 17 amino acids. The CDR3 reads CASTPPGRGGGTDTQYF. CDR3 DNA sequence: TGTGCCAGTACCCCCCCCGGCCGGGGGGGAGGCACAGATACGCAGTATTTT.

The chain is built from TRBV10-3 and TRBJ2-7; 7 bases are a match to TRBD2. This CDR3 has 12 amino acids. The trim removed 10 bases at V and 1 base at J, leaving 4 bases unmatched. The germline CDR1 and CDR2 sequences are ENHRY and SYGVKD. The CDR3 nucleotides read TGTGCCACTGCGGGGGATTCCTACGAGCAGTACTTC. Translating it yields CATAGDSYEQYF.

This chain connects TRBV10-3 to TRBJ2-3; 7 bases are shared with TRBD1. The trim removed 6 bases at V and 3 bases at J, leaving 6 bases unmatched. The germline V gene encodes CDR1 ENHRY and CDR2 SYGVKD. The length of the CDR3 is 14 residues. As DNA, the CDR3 is TGTGCCATCAGGGAAGGACAGGAGACAGATACGCAGTATTTT. Translating it yields CAIREGQETDTQYF.

This clone was recorded once. The rearrangement links TRBV12-3 or TRBV12-4 to TRBJ1-2; possible D gene TRBD1, 6 bases. Trimming stripped 0 bases from V and 7 bases from J, with 9 bases between. The CDR3 length is 13 residues. CDR3 nucleotides: TGTGCCAGCAGTTTAGCTACAGGGTTTGGCTACACCTTC. Amino acids: CASSLATGFGYTF.

This clone was seen a single time. The V and J genes are TRBV2 and TRBJ1-5, with unresolved D. Germline V gene sequence: CDR1 SNHLY, CDR2 FYNNEI. V lost 0 bases and J 7 bases, leaving 10 bases between the germline ends. This CDR3 comprises 14 residues. The CDR3 DNA is TGTGCCAGCAGTGAAGCGCGTACCGGGCAGCCCCAGCATTTT. Translating gives CASSEARTGQPQHF.

The chain is built from TRBV2 and TRBJ2-1; 11 bases match TRBD2. Germline CDR1 and CDR2: SNHLY and FYNNEI. The V gene end was trimmed by 5 bases and the J gene end by 0 bases; junction bases not matched to a gene: 3. This CDR3 is built from 16 residues. The CDR3 loop reads CASSPTSGSSYNEQFF. The CDR3 DNA is TGTGCCAGCAGTCCAACTAGCGGGAGCTCCTACAATGAGCAGTTCTTC.

V usage is TRBV3-1 (or the pseudogene TRBV3-2) and J usage is TRBJ2-2, with a tentative D call TRBD2 (6 bases). Trimming took 4 bases from V and 7 from J, leaving 10 bases between them. The CDR3 consists of 13 residues. Germline V gives CDR1 LGHDT, CDR2 YNNKEL (reference sequence). The CDR3 protein is CASSLGGGGELFF. CDR3 DNA sequence: TGTGCCAGCAGCCTCGGGGGAGGCGGGGAGCTGTTTTTT.

The chain employs TRBV27 and TRBJ1-6; the D gene is possibly TRBD1 (6 bases). V was cut by 3 bases and J by 10 bases, with 16 bases left in between. Germline V gene data show CDR1 as MNHEY and CDR2 as SMNVEV (reference sequence). CDR3 length: 15 residues. The CDR3 loop is CASSFYRTAGSPLHF. The CDR3, as DNA: TGTGCCAGCAGTTTCTATAGGACAGCGGGGTCACCCCTCCACTTT.